The clone carrying this T cell receptor (beta chain) was detected many times. Its antigen is unknown. The V gene's germline CDR1 is LGHDT and CDR2 YNNKEL (reference sequence). The CDR3 has 14 amino acids. Trimming took 1 base from V and 2 from J, leaving 6 bases between them. The sample belongs to a study of post-analysis software for immune sequencing data. Unique molecular identifiers were carried by the TCR beta cDNA libraries. In TCRdb, the PCR reads were re-called with MiXCR into one record per CDR3 protein. The sample consists of approximately 150,000 distinct CDR3 sequences, roughly 31% of them appearing once. Study outcomes and limitations: Five or six TRBV segments were significantly more frequent in patients than in controls. TRBV5-6, TRBV5-1 and TRBV20-1 were among these segments.

The sample comprised blood. The receptor comes from a girl aged 5 to 17 with multiple sclerosis. The rearrangement links TRBV3-1 to TRBJ2-1, with D unresolved. CDR3 DNA: TGTGCCAGCAGCCAAGGTCCAGCCTACAATGAGCAGTTCTTC. This gives the protein CASSQGPAYNEQFF.